Below are 10 T cell receptor beta chains sequenced from a single sample in a study of blood T cell repertoires in COVID-19. Sequenced by immunoSEQ multiplex PCR; TCRdb stores in-frame clones only, minus some. Here the sample spans around 180,000 clones, 65% to 85% being singletons. The sample was peripheral blood. Receptor source: a woman aged 25 to 39 with acute or convalescent COVID-19.

With respect to this clone: An end of the junction does not agree with germline; a read error may underlie this. The chain uses TRBV29-1 and TRBJ2-6; 8 bases are a match to TRBD1. The germline CDR1 and CDR2 sequences are SQVTM and ANQGSEA. The length of the CDR3 is 16 residues. The chain's CDR3 is CSVEGQGGSGANVLTF. Written as DNA, the CDR3 is TGCAGCGTGGAAGGACAGGGCGGCTCTGGGGCCAACGTCCTGACTTTC.

The chain employs TRBV28 and TRBJ2-5; 8 bases are a match to TRBD1. CDR3 length equals 13 residues. The V and J ends lost 3 bases and 5 bases, in that order; junction bases with no gene match: 2. From germline, CDR1 is MDHEN and CDR2 SYDVKM. CDR3 DNA sequence: TGTGCCAGCAGTTTTCAGGGGGCCGAGACCCAGTACTTC. Translating gives CASSFQGAETQYF.

V is TRBV10-3 and J is TRBJ2-6; 10 nucleotides align to TRBD1. V lost 8 bases to trimming and J lost 1 base; unmatched junction nucleotides: 5. In germline, CDR1 is ENHRY, CDR2 SYGVKD. The CDR3 extends over 16 amino acids. DNA of the CDR3: TGTGCCATCGGACAGGGGGGGGTTTCTGGGGCCAACGTCCTGACTTTC. It is translated as CAIGQGGVSGANVLTF.

V usage is TRBV7-9 and J usage is TRBJ2-3; TRBD2 matches at 11 bases. J lost 3 bases, V lost 4 bases, and 15 bases had no gene match. Per germline, CDR1 SEHNR and CDR2 FQNEAQ (reference sequence). The CDR3 runs to 19 residues. The chain's CDR3 is CASSSSRRPGTSGTDTQYF. The CDR3, as DNA: TGTGCCAGCAGCTCCTCACGACGCCCCGGGACTAGCGGTACAGATACGCAGTATTTT.

The chain combines TRBV12-3 or TRBV12-4 with TRBJ2-3; D is ambiguous. The V end lost 4 bases, the J end lost 5 bases, and 4 bases lay between the germline ends. This CDR3 spans 11 amino acids. The CDR3 DNA follows: TGTGCCAGCAGTTCAGTAGATACGCAGTATTTT. Translated: CASSSVDTQYF.

In DNA, the CDR3 is TGTGCTAGCTCTTTCGTGGCAGGGGGGACCTACGAGCAGTACTTC. Amino acids: CASSFVAGGTYEQYF. The J gene is TRBJ2-7, the V gene TRBV28; tentatively, D is TRBD1 (7 bases). This CDR3 has 15 residues. Germline V lookup: CDR1 MDHEN, CDR2 SYDVKM.

The chain has TRBV28 and TRBJ1-2; D may be TRBD1 (6 bases). There are 15 residues in the CDR3. Trimming pared 10 bases from V and 0 bases from J, leaving 18 bases between. Germline V gene sequence: CDR1 MDHEN, CDR2 SYDVKM. The CDR3 is CATWANGGSNYGYTF. The DNA of the CDR3 is TGTGCCACCTGGGCCAATGGGGGCTCTAACTATGGCTACACCTTC.

This rearrangement joins TRBV5-6 to TRBJ1-1; D is unresolved. CDR1 is SGHDT and CDR2 is YYEEEE in the germline V gene. V shed 4 bases and J shed 2 bases, with 24 bases lying between them. CDR3 length equals 18 residues. CDR3 DNA sequence: TGTGCCAGCAGCCTAAGTTACGGTTTAGAGAGTATCAACACTGAAGCTTTCTTT. Protein sequence: CASSLSYGLESINTEAFF.

CDR3: CASSWDSFGNQPQHF. CDR3 bases: TGTGCCAGCAGTTGGGACAGTTTTGGCAATCAGCCCCAGCATTTT. The J gene is TRBJ1-5, the V gene TRBV28, with 7 positions matching TRBD1. Germline CDR1 is MDHEN and CDR2 is SYDVKM. Trimming at V came to 4 bases and at J to 2 bases, leaving 5 bases not matched to a gene. CDR3 length equals 15 residues.

The chain is built from TRBV27 and TRBJ2-3; 10 bases fit TRBD1. This CDR3 is built from 15 residues. Trimming cost V 6 bases and J 4 bases; bases outside gene matches: 7. Germline V lookup: CDR1 MNHEY, CDR2 SMNVEV (reference sequence). The CDR3 DNA sequence: TGTGCCAGCAGACTCCGGGACAGGGGAGCAGATACGCAGTATTTT. This sequence encodes CASRLRDRGADTQYF.